This T cell receptor (beta chain) was documented in a study of blood T cell repertoires in COVID-19. Study information: Samples taken during acute and convalescent COVID-19 were collected in the United States, Italy and Spain. PBMCs, B-cell-depleted T cells, or T cells provided the cDNA or gDNA that made up the material.

In the original workflow: Reference gene primer amplification gave nucleated cell count estimates. The repertoire was sequenced with immunoSEQ multiplex PCR; TCRdb's copy has only in-frame clones and lacks some. V and J calls and clone size come straight from that table; D and trimming were deduced from the DNA. Here the sample spans 250,000 to 350,000 clones, about 86% being singletons. Seattle patients were enrolled while actively infected and followed longitudinally. The CDR3 is made up of 16 amino acids. CDR1 and CDR2 from the germline V gene are PRHDT and FYEKMQ (reference sequence). The J segment lost 1 base and the V segment lost 2 bases, leaving 3 bases of the junction unmatched.

Specimen: peripheral blood. This receptor was obtained from a person in their 70s with COVID-19, enrolled during active disease. The V call is TRBV13, the J call TRBJ2-3, with 10 bases lining up with TRBD2. This CDR3 reads CASSLTLAGGTDTQYF. In DNA form, the CDR3 reads TGTGCCAGCAGCTTAACCCTAGCGGGAGGCACAGATACGCAGTATTTT.